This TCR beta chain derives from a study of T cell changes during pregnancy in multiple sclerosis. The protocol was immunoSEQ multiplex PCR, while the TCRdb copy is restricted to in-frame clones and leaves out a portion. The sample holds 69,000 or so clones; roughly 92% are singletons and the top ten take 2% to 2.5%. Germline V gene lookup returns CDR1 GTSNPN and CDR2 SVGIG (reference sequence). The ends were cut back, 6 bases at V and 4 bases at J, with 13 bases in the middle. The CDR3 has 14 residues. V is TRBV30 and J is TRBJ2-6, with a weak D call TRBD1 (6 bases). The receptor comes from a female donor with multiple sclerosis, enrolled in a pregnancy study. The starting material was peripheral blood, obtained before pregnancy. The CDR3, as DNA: TGTGCCTGTAACAGGGTAGGGGGGGCCAACGTCCTGACTTTC. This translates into CACNRVGGANVLTF.